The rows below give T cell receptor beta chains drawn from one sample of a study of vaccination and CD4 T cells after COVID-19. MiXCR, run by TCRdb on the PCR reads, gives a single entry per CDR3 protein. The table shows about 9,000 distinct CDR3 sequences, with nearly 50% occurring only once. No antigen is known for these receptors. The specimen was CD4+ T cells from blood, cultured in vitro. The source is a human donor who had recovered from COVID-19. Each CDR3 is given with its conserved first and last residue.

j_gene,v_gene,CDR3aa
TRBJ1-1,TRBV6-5,CASSYSRDRGKRGAFF
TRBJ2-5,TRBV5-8,CASLSGTGGSETQYF
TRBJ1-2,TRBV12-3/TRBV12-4,CASSFIRGHGYTF
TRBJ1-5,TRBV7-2,CASRPYAYGNQPQHF
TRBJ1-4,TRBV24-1,CATSDATGTGNEKLFF
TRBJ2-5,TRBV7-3,CASSLSGSRRETQYF
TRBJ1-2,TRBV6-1,CASRGQGAGNYGYTF
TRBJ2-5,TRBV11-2,CASSLGTGLQETQYF
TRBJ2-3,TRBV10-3,CAISELSMDTQYF
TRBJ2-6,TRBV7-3,CASSWDSEGVGLTF
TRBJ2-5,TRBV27,CASSKGQGKAEETQYF
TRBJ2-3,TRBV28,CASSLTDRADTQYF
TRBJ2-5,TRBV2,CASNAIQKKEAQYF
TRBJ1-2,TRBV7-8,CASSPRRTANYGYTF
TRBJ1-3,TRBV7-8,CASSLAGNTIYF
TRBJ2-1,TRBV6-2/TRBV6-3,CASSSPLAGDYNEQFF
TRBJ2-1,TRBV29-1,CSVSPGLAMGEQFF
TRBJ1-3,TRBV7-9,CTPDALSGNTIYF
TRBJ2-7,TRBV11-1,CASSLVQGAAYEQYF
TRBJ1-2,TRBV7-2,CASSQQMTGTFNYGYTF
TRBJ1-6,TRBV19,CASSAIGQGNNSPLHF
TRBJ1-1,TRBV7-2,CASSFGQGTEAFF
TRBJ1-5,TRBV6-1,CASSASQGKGNQPQHF
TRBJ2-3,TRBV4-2,CASSQRTGGGSSTDTQYF
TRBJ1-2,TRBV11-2,CASSHSSNYGYTF
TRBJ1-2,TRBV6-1,CASSRGQERGYTF
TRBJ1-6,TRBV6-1,CASSEGVLDNSPLHF
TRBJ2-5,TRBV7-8,CASSLRGRPYF
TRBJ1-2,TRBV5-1,CASSLGGQGANYGYTF
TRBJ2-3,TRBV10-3,CAISSSYTGTSGSAGADTQYF
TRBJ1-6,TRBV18,CASSRMNNSPLHF
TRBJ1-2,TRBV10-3,CAISEFTGPNYGYTF
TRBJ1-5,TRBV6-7,CASKPDRDPRSNQPQHF
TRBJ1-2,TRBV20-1,CSAKSGGNGGYTF